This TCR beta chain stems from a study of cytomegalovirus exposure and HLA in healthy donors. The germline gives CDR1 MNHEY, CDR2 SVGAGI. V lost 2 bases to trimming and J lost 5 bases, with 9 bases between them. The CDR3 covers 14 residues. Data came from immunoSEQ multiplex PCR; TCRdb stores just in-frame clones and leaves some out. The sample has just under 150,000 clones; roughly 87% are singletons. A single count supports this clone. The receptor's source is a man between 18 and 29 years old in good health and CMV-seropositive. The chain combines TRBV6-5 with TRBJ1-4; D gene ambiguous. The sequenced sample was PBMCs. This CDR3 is CASSYGRRNEKLFF. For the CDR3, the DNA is TGTGCCAGCAGTTACGGCAGGAGGAATGAAAAACTGTTTTTT.